Below, one T cell receptor beta chain is given with its context. What it binds is not known. Germline loops: CDR1 SGDLS, CDR2 YYNGEE. There are 14 residues in the CDR3. Trimming removed 4 bases from V and 2 bases from J, with 9 bases in between. Here immunoSEQ multiplex PCR was the method, and the copy in TCRdb shows in-frame clones only, minus some. The sample has approximately 70,000 clones, 86% seen once. The sample originates from a study of T cells in localized non-small cell lung cancer. Broader study findings: In the blood, greater T cell density corresponded to longer overall survival. Highest T cell clonality was seen in uninvolved adjacent lung, surpassing that measured in tumor.

J is TRBJ1-4 and V is TRBV9; D is uncertain. This sample comprised peripheral blood, obtained before any cancer treatment. The receptor comes from a male donor aged 60 or older with stage III squamous cell lung carcinoma. CDR3 sequence (DNA): TGTGCCAGCAGCTGGGCAGCTACTAATGAAAAACTGTTTTTT. Its protein product is CASSWAATNEKLFF.